The 16 T cell receptor beta chains listed next were all sequenced from one sample in a study of control samples from healthy donors and cancer patients. The assay was immunoSEQ multiplex PCR, and TCRdb's table has in-frame clones only and misses some. The data hold 90,000 to 150,000 clones, with roughly 89% observed a single time. The sample taken for sequencing was blood. The receptor source for this set is a man between 25 and 39 years old in good health.

The genes are TRBV7-3 and TRBJ2-3; D is ambiguous. CDR3 length: 15 amino acids. Per the germline V gene, CDR1 is SGHTA and CDR2 is FQGTGA. V dropped 4 bases and J dropped 0 bases, with 11 bases sitting between them. The CDR3 loop is CASSSNALSTDTQYF. The CDR3 nucleotides read TGTGCCAGCAGCTCCAATGCCCTAAGCACAGATACGCAGTATTTT.

V gene TRBV2 combines with J gene TRBJ2-7, with D uncertain. Trimming cost V 3 bases and J 5 bases, with 11 bases left between them. Germline V gene data show CDR1 as SNHLY and CDR2 as FYNNEI. This CDR3 has 13 amino acids. The CDR3: CASSDRLPHEQYV. CDR3 DNA sequence: TGTGCCAGCAGTGATCGGCTCCCCCACGAGCAGTACGTC.

V is TRBV18 and J is TRBJ2-7; possibly TRBD1 or TRBD2 for D (5 bases each). Trimming cost V 2 bases and J 3 bases, with 5 bases left between them. The germline V gene encodes CDR1 KGHSH and CDR2 LQKENI. This CDR3 comprises 12 residues. The CDR3 coding sequence is TGTGCCAGCTCACCAGGGGGCTACGAGCAGTACGTC. It encodes CASSPGGYEQYV.

In this sample, this clone turned up a few times. V gene TRBV2 combines with J gene TRBJ1-4; D is perhaps TRBD1 (5 bases). From germline, CDR1 is SNHLY and CDR2 FYNNEI. The ends were cut back, 1 base at V and 5 bases at J, with 11 bases in the middle. This CDR3 is built from 15 residues. CDR3 bases: TGTGCCAGCAGTGAAGAGACCCCAGGGAATGAAAAACTGTTTTTT. Amino acids: CASSEETPGNEKLFF.

This clone occurred once. The chain recombines TRBV10-3 with TRBJ2-7, with 9 bases identical to TRBD2. Losses at the gene ends were 3 bases for V and 1 base for J; bases not matched to a gene: 1. Germline CDR1 ENHRY, CDR2 SYGVKD. The CDR3 sequence is 14 residues long. CDR3: CAISDSGGSYEQYF. CDR3 nucleotides: TGTGCCATCAGTGATAGCGGGGGATCCTACGAGCAGTACTTC.

This chain connects TRBV13 to TRBJ2-7; D may be TRBD2 (6 bases). V was cut by 5 bases and J by 5 bases, with 13 bases left in between. The CDR3 extends over 13 amino acids. From germline, CDR1 is PRHDT and CDR2 FYEKMQ (reference sequence). This CDR3 reads CASSILTSHEQYF. CDR3 DNA sequence: TGTGCCAGCAGCATATTGACTAGTCACGAGCAGTACTTC.

The V and J genes are TRBV29-1 and TRBJ1-3; weak D call: TRBD1 (5 bases). V was pared by 3 bases and J by 6 bases, with 9 bases between. This CDR3 has 12 residues. CDR1 and CDR2 from the germline V gene are SQVTM and ANQGSEA. CDR3 residues: CSVEGRENTIYF. The CDR3, as DNA: TGCAGCGTTGAGGGCAGGGAAAACACCATATATTTT. Full variable domain (remainder filled in from reference TRBV29-1 and TRBJ1-3): SAVISQKPSRDICQRGTSLTIQCQVDSQVTMMFWYRQQPGQSLTLIATANQGSEATYESGFVIDKFPISRPNLTFSTLTVSNMSPEDSSIYLCSVEGRENTIYFGEGSWLTVV.

The rearrangement uses TRBV3-1 (or the pseudogene TRBV3-2) and TRBJ1-6; 10 bases are a match to TRBD1. Germline V gene data show CDR1 as LGHDT and CDR2 as YNNKEL (reference sequence). V gave up 4 bases and J gave up 8 bases; unmatched junction bases: 2. This CDR3 spans 14 amino acids. This chain's CDR3 is CASSPGQGHSPLHF. CDR3 bases: TGTGCCAGCAGCCCGGGACAGGGGCATTCACCCCTCCACTTT.

The rearrangement joins TRBV7-9 to TRBJ2-3; 7 nucleotides align to TRBD2. Germline V gene data show CDR1 as SEHNR and CDR2 as FQNEAQ (reference sequence). This CDR3 region has 12 residues. The V segment lost 3 bases and the J segment 14 bases; nucleotides outside the gene matches: 8. The CDR3 bases are TGTGCCAGCAGCTTCACGACTAGCACGGGGTATTTT. Amino acids: CASSFTTSTGYF. Combining the CDR3 with reference TRBV7-9 and TRBJ2-3 gives the whole variable domain DTGVSQNPRHKITKRGQNVTFRCDPISEHNRLYWYRQTLGQGPEFLTYFQNEAQLEKSRLLSDRFSAERPKGSFSTLEIQRTEQGDSAMYLCASSFTTSTGYFGPGTRLTVL.

This sequence joins TRBV30 and TRBJ1-3, with D possibly TRBD1 on 5 matching bases. Trimming stripped 3 bases from V and 0 bases from J, with 9 bases between. In germline, CDR1 is GTSNPN, CDR2 SVGIG (reference sequence). CDR3 length: 14 amino acids. The CDR3 is CAWRNQGSGNTIYF. CDR3 in DNA: TGTGCCTGGAGGAATCAGGGCTCTGGAAACACCATATATTTT. Based on the CDR3 plus reference TRBV30 and TRBJ1-3, the full variable domain is SQTIHQWPATLVQPVGSPLSLECTVEGTSNPNLYWYRQAAGRGLQLLFYSVGIGQISSEVPQNLSASRPQDRQFILSSKKLLLSDSGFYLCAWRNQGSGNTIYFGEGSWLTVV.

This chain joins TRBV5-1 and TRBJ2-1; 10 bases are a match to TRBD1. Germline V CDR1 and CDR2: SGHRS, YFSETQ. V was clipped by 2 bases and J by 5 bases; unmatched bases: 4. The CDR3 extends over 15 amino acids. CDR3 nucleotides: TGCGCCAGCAGCTTAGGGACAGGGGAAGACAATGAGCAGTTCTTC. This gives the protein CASSLGTGEDNEQFF.

The chain employs TRBV6-6 and TRBJ1-1, with 10 bases fitting TRBD1. The CDR3 is 15 residues long. Germline loops: CDR1 MNHNY, CDR2 SVGAGI (reference sequence). V was pared by 5 bases and J by 4 bases, with 7 bases of the junction left unmatched. The CDR3 loop reads CASSRDRTGGTEAFF. The CDR3 coding sequence is TGTGCCAGCAGTCGCGACCGGACAGGGGGCACTGAAGCTTTCTTT.

The rearrangement uses TRBV5-1 and TRBJ1-1; D is ambiguous. Germline V gene data show CDR1 as SGHRS and CDR2 as YFSETQ. V was cut by 2 bases and J by 7 bases, with 12 bases left in between. This CDR3 is built from 13 residues. The chain's CDR3 is CASSFSGGVEAFF. The CDR3 DNA follows: TGCGCCAGCAGCTTCTCAGGTGGCGTTGAAGCTTTCTTT.

This clone was seen only once. The J gene is TRBJ2-7, the V gene TRBV14; 7 nucleotides align to TRBD2. Germline CDR1 is SGHDN and CDR2 is FVKESK. This CDR3 has 18 amino acids. V lost 4 bases, J lost 1 base, and 16 bases stayed unmatched. The CDR3 DNA is TGTGCCAGCAGCCTCGGGGGAGGGATATCGTCGGGATCCTACGAGCAGTACTTC. This encodes CASSLGGGISSGSYEQYF.

This clone is judged medium-sized (0.01 to 0.1%). The chain is built from TRBV28 and TRBJ2-1; 7 bases fit TRBD2. Germline CDR1 and CDR2: MDHEN and SYDVKM. The CDR3 loop spans 15 amino acids. V shed 6 bases and J 6 bases; nucleotides not matched to a gene: 11. CDR3 sequence reads: CASRPELASGNEQFF. The CDR3 DNA reads TGTGCCAGCAGGCCCGAACTAGCGTCAGGCAATGAGCAGTTCTTC.

V usage is TRBV5-1 and J usage is TRBJ2-2, with D possibly being TRBD1 or TRBD2 (5 bases each). Trimming removed 6 bases at V and 4 bases at J, with 16 bases between. Germline CDR1 is SGHRS and CDR2 is YFSETQ. The CDR3 extends over 15 amino acids. The CDR3 region has the DNA TGCGCCAGCACCTCTTTAGGGGACGGCACCGGGGAGCTGTTTTTT. Its protein product is CASTSLGDGTGELFF.